This T cell receptor beta chain comes out of a study of blood T cells in healthy people across ages. Study-level findings and limits: Older individuals had lower TCR beta diversity per million T cells (the decline was roughly linear). Any changes in expanded clonotypes were possibly confounded, as donor CMV status remained unknown.

This clonotype has ten or more counts. Its antigen remains unknown. A second PCR, run for about 6 to 11 cycles, used a sample-barcoded 5' primer plus a J-beta primer mix. Via MiXCR, TCRdb re-called the 5' RACE reads, giving one row per CDR3 protein. The sample yields some 790,000 distinct CDR3 sequences, 29% seen once. Donors each provided ten milliliters of peripheral blood. The authors isolated at least 6 million PBMCs per sample. CDR1 is DFQATT and CDR2 is SNEGSKA in the germline V gene (reference sequence). The CDR3 length is 12 residues. The germline V and J ends were trimmed by 5 bases and 10 bases, with 16 bases remaining between them.

The chain joins TRBV20-1 to TRBJ2-3; TRBD2 might be the D (7 bases). The sample was blood. The sequence was obtained from an elderly woman in good health. The DNA of the CDR3 is TGCAGTGCTCCGAGGGGGGGGGCCCCGCAGTATTTT. Its translation: CSAPRGGAPQYF.